These 5 T cell receptor beta chains originate from one sample sequenced in a study of early T cells in non-severe SARS-CoV-2 infection. TCRdb called the 5' RACE reads again in MiXCR, with one record for every CDR3 protein. The sample has tens of thousands of distinct CDR3 sequences; 8.7% are singletons. The material sequenced was whole blood, taken at baseline. Receptors were obtained from an adult who was a healthcare worker with PCR-confirmed SARS-CoV-2 infection or an uninfected control (not recorded which).

V and J are TRBV5-5 and TRBJ2-2, with D tentatively TRBD1 (5 bases). The V and J ends lost 2 bases and 3 bases respectively, with 8 bases between them. This CDR3 spans 14 amino acids. Germline V gene data show CDR1 as SGHKS and CDR2 as YYEKEE (reference sequence). CDR3 sequence (DNA): TGTGCCAGCAGCTTCGGACATGACACCGGGGAGCTGTTTTTT. Translation gives CASSFGHDTGELFF.

Worth noting for this clonotype: One end of the junction does not line up with germline, which may come from a read error. The chain joins TRBV27 to TRBJ2-6; D unclear. This CDR3 contains 15 residues. The germline V gene encodes CDR1 MNHEY and CDR2 SMNVEV (reference sequence). This CDR3 reads CASSLRPSEANVLTF. CDR3 nucleotide sequence: TGTGCCAGCAGTCTACGACCGTCTGAGGCCAACGTCCTGACTTTC.

This clonotype was recorded many times. The rearrangement joins TRBV2 to TRBJ2-1; 13 positions match TRBD2. Germline assignment: CDR1 SNHLY and CDR2 FYNNEI. The CDR3 extends over 14 amino acids. Trimming took 6 bases from V and 9 from J; bases not matched to a gene: 5. The CDR3 loop is CASRGTSGVGEQFF. The CDR3 region has the DNA TGTGCCAGCAGGGGGACTAGCGGGGTAGGTGAGCAGTTCTTC.

V gene TRBV11-2 combines with J gene TRBJ2-5, with D perhaps TRBD2 (5 bases). The CDR3 loop spans 14 amino acids. Germline values: CDR1 SGHAT, CDR2 FQNNGV. V lost 5 bases and J lost 1, with 11 bases in between. The CDR3 bases are TGTGCCAGCAGCGCGGGCCGGTTCCAAGAGACCCAGTACTTC. Residues: CASSAGRFQETQYF. The complete variable domain, with remaining parts taken from reference TRBV11-2 and TRBJ2-5, reads EAGVAQSPRYKIIEKRQSVAFWCNPISGHATLYWYQQILGQGPKLLIQFQNNGVVDDSQLPKDRFSAERLKGVDSTLKIQPAKLEDSAVYLCASSAGRFQETQYFGPGTRLLVL.

This clonotype was recorded a few times. J is TRBJ2-7 and V is TRBV7-2; TRBD2 matches 8 bases. The CDR3 extends over 16 amino acids. Germline-derived CDR1 and CDR2 are SGHTA and FQGNSA. The V and J ends lost 7 bases and 2 bases, in that order; junction bases with no gene match: 13. The CDR3 sequence: CASTHTGTRGTYEQYF. The CDR3 nucleotides read TGTGCCAGCACCCATACCGGGACTAGGGGCACCTACGAGCAGTACTTC.